A single sample is the source of the 3 T cell receptor beta chains below, sequenced in a study of T cells in tumors after PD-1 blockade. Profiled with immunoSEQ multiplex PCR; TCRdb holds only in-frame clones, not every one. The sample yields roughly 12,000 clones, around 63% seen once. This material consisted of tumor tissue, taken before anti-PD-1 treatment. The receptors come from a human donor with cutaneous squamous cell carcinoma.

This clone was observed a handful of times. The rearrangement joins TRBV4-2 to TRBJ1-1, with D hard to call. Trimming left V 1 base short and J 1 base short, with 7 bases between. The CDR3 runs to 14 residues. Looked up from germline, CDR1 is LGHNA and CDR2 is YNFKEQ. CDR3 sequence (DNA): TGTGCCAGCAGCCAAGTGGGATCGAACACTGAAGCTTTCTTT. Its protein is CASSQVGSNTEAFF.

V is TRBV9 and J is TRBJ2-6; D perhaps matches TRBD2 (6 bases). Trimming took 4 bases from V and 0 from J, leaving 20 bases between them. The CDR3 is 19 amino acids. Per the germline V gene, CDR1 is SGDLS and CDR2 is YYNGEE. The DNA of the CDR3 is TGTGCCAGCAGCCCAGGGTCCCGGGGGATGAACTCTGGGGCCAACGTCCTGACTTTC. Translation: CASSPGSRGMNSGANVLTF.

This clone was observed a few times. The chain uses TRBV18 and TRBJ2-5; no reliable D call. The ends were cut back, 6 bases at V and 3 bases at J, with 11 bases in the middle. This CDR3 contains 13 residues. Germline V lookup: CDR1 KGHSH, CDR2 LQKENI. The CDR3 region is CASSLRREETQYF. The CDR3 DNA reads as TGTGCCAGCTCCCTTAGAAGGGAAGAGACCCAGTACTTC. The complete variable domain, with remaining parts taken from reference TRBV18 and TRBJ2-5, reads NAGVMQNPRHLVRRRGQEARLRCSPMKGHSHVYWYRQLPEEGLKFMVYLQKENIIDESGMPKERFSAEFPKEGPSILRIQQVVRGDSAAYFCASSLRREETQYFGPGTRLLVL.